This T cell receptor (beta chain) was observed in a study of tumor-infiltrating lymphocytes in primary liver carcinoma. As for the study in general: Stage T1-T3 N0M0 tumors spanned about 4.2 to 10 cm. Sequenced samples came back with roughly 3.5 to 7.13 million productive TCRbeta reads, and the counts looked alike across tissue types.

Details on this clonotype: The junction differs from germline at one of its ends, possibly a read error.

Scientists recovered RNA and DNA together from roughly 20-30 mg of unsorted bulk tissue. The CDR3 covers 16 residues. CDR1 KGHSH and CDR2 LQKENI come from the germline V gene. TCR beta cDNA was prepared out of roughly 450 ng total RNA by means of a constant-region primer. Three rounds of nested multiplex PCR with slightly modified ARM-PCR produced TCR beta libraries. Rounds one and two of PCR, each of roughly 10 cycles, were primed with TRBV1-TRBV30 forward primers and a C-beta reverse primer. TCRdb ran MiXCR on the multiplex PCR reads and lists one entry per CDR3 protein. The table includes around 88,000 distinct CDR3 sequences, roughly 70% detected once.

Sequencing input: tumor-adjacent normal liver tissue. The TCR comes from a man aged 35-49 years with primary liver carcinoma and hepatitis B virus infection. The V and J genes are TRBV18 and TRBJ2-4, with TRBD2 matching 8 bases. CDR3 in amino acids: CASSRASGLAKNIQYF. In DNA form, the CDR3 reads TGTGCCAGCTCACGAGCTAGCGGGTTAGCTAAAAACATTCAATACTTC.